The 24 T cell receptor beta chains given below trace back to one sample, sequenced in a study of T cells after yellow fever vaccination. Via MiXCR, TCRdb re-called the 5' RACE reads, giving one row per CDR3 protein. The sample yields about 260,000 distinct CDR3 sequences, roughly 5% seen once. The specimen was CD4+ T cells sorted from PBMCs, collected on the day of the yellow fever booster vaccination. The receptors were sampled from a man between 18 and 35 years old who received the YFV17D yellow fever vaccine.

V and J are TRBV6-1 and TRBJ2-6; D is unclear. This CDR3 comprises 15 residues. Trimming removed 1 base from V and 0 bases from J, with 4 bases in between. The germline V gene encodes CDR1 MNHNS and CDR2 SASEGT. The CDR3 here is CASSEELSGANVLTF. Written as DNA, the CDR3 is TGTGCCAGCAGTGAAGAGCTCTCTGGGGCCAACGTCCTGACTTTC.

This clonotype was found a few times. The chain joins TRBV28 to TRBJ1-2, with D possibly TRBD1 on 5 matching bases. Germline V gene data show CDR1 as MDHEN and CDR2 as SYDVKM. Between the trimmed V and J ends, which lost 3 bases and 6 bases, there was a span of 11 bases. This CDR3 has 13 residues. In DNA form, the CDR3 reads TGTGCCAGCAGTTTCGGGGGGACGGATGGCTACACCTTC. It specifies CASSFGGTDGYTF.

The CDR3 here is CASSQDLGQTYEQYF. CDR3 DNA: TGTGCCAGCAGCCAAGACCTAGGACAGACCTACGAGCAGTACTTC. The V and J genes are TRBV3-1 and TRBJ2-7; possible D gene TRBD1, 6 bases. The V end lost 0 bases, the J end lost 2 bases, and 11 bases lay between the germline ends. Germline CDR1 is LGHDT and CDR2 is YNNKEL (reference sequence). This CDR3 contains 15 residues.

This chain joins TRBV7-7 and TRBJ2-3, with 9 bases identical to TRBD1. The CDR3 consists of 14 residues. In germline, CDR1 is SSHAT, CDR2 FNYEAQ (reference sequence). V was pared by 5 bases and J by 2 bases, with 2 bases of the junction left unmatched. The CDR3 DNA is TGTGCCAGCAGCAGGGACAGGGTCACAGATACGCAGTATTTT. It yields the protein CASSRDRVTDTQYF.

The chain combines TRBV6-6 with TRBJ1-5, with D perhaps matching TRBD1 (6 bases). CDR1 and CDR2 from the germline V gene are MNHNY and SVGAGI (reference sequence). V lost 8 bases to trimming and J lost 0 bases, with 11 bases between them. The CDR3 runs to 14 residues. DNA for the CDR3: TGTGCCAGCGTGTGGGGGGCTAGCAATCAGCCCCAGCATTTT. Its protein is CASVWGASNQPQHF.

This clonotype was seen ten or more times. This chain uses TRBV7-3 with TRBJ2-1; tentatively, D is TRBD2 (6 bases). The CDR3 sequence is 13 residues long. Germline values: CDR1 SGHTA, CDR2 FQGTGA. The germline V and J ends were trimmed by 1 base and 9 bases, with 10 bases remaining between them. The CDR3 nucleotides are TGTGCCAGCAGCTTAAATGTGGGAGGTGAGCAGTTCTTC. It is translated as CASSLNVGGEQFF.

This clonotype was recorded at least ten times. The chain joins TRBV7-2 to TRBJ1-1, with a weak D call TRBD1 (6 bases). The CDR3 contains 15 residues. The germline CDR1 and CDR2 sequences are SGHTA and FQGNSA. Between the trimmed V and J ends, which lost 5 bases and 1 base, there was a span of 14 bases. DNA of the CDR3: TGTGCCAGCAGCCTAAAACAGGGCAGGAACACTGAAGCTTTCTTT. Translating gives CASSLKQGRNTEAFF.

The CDR3 DNA is TGTGCCAGCTCACCCATGGGGGCAGGGACCACAGATACGCAGTATTTT. Protein: CASSPMGAGTTDTQYF. This chain connects TRBV18 to TRBJ2-3, with a weak D call TRBD1 (6 bases). This CDR3 spans 16 amino acids. From germline, CDR1 is KGHSH and CDR2 LQKENI. The germline V and J ends were trimmed by 3 bases and 2 bases, with 15 bases remaining between them. Full variable domain (remainder filled in from reference TRBV18 and TRBJ2-3): NAGVMQNPRHLVRRRGQEARLRCSPMKGHSHVYWYRQLPEEGLKFMVYLQKENIIDESGMPKERFSAEFPKEGPSILRIQQVVRGDSAAYFCASSPMGAGTTDTQYFGPGTRLTVL.

This clonotype was picked up many times. The rearrangement joins TRBV7-2 to TRBJ1-2, with D maybe TRBD1 (5 bases). V was pared by 0 bases and J by 4 bases, with 12 bases between. The CDR3 covers 15 residues. Germline loops: CDR1 SGHTA, CDR2 FQGNSA. The CDR3 reads CASSLARRQSYGYTF. CDR3 DNA sequence: TGTGCCAGCAGCTTAGCGCGGAGACAGTCCTATGGCTACACCTTC.

At least ten counts were recorded for this clonotype. The chain recombines TRBV15 with TRBJ1-5; possible D gene TRBD1, 5 bases. Germline V lookup: CDR1 LNHNV, CDR2 YYDKDF (reference sequence). Trimming shortened V by 7 bases and J by 3 bases, and 16 bases separated the two germline ends. The CDR3 runs to 15 residues. This CDR3 is CATTLSGQVNQPQHF. CDR3 coding DNA: TGTGCCACCACACTGTCCGGACAAGTCAATCAGCCCCAGCATTTT.

Many counts were recorded for this clonotype. CDR3 nucleotide sequence: TGTGCCATCAGTGGACAGGGACGGAGCGGGGGACCCGAGACCCAGTACTTC. Its translation: CAISGQGRSGGPETQYF. The V and J genes are TRBV10-3 and TRBJ2-5; a possible D gene is TRBD2 (8 bases). Trimming removed 4 bases at V and 5 bases at J, with 23 bases between. This CDR3 has 17 amino acids. CDR1 is ENHRY, CDR2 SYGVKD, per germline.

In this sample, this clonotype turned up a few times. The chain links TRBV23-1 to TRBJ2-6; a possible D gene is TRBD1 (5 bases). TRBV23-1 qualifies as an ORF whose function is uncertain. The CDR3 has 16 residues. Trimming removed 0 bases from V and 2 bases from J, with 8 bases in between. CDR3 in DNA: TGCGCCAGCAGTCAATCTCCCAGGGCTGGGGCCAACGTCCTGACTTTC. Its translation: CASSQSPRAGANVLTF.

In its sample, this clonotype was seen many times. This chain uses TRBV7-2 with TRBJ1-4; D perhaps matches TRBD1 (5 bases). The CDR3 extends over 16 amino acids. Trimming removed 1 base at V and 2 bases at J, with 11 bases between. CDR1 is SGHTA and CDR2 is FQGNSA in the germline V gene. The CDR3, as DNA: TGTGCCAGCAGCTTAGGGGCGGGGACCACTAATGAAAAACTGTTTTTT. It encodes CASSLGAGTTNEKLFF.

This clonotype was observed many times. The chain joins TRBV6-5 to TRBJ1-2; D ambiguous. Trimming shortened V by 8 bases and J by 3 bases, and 10 bases separated the two germline ends. The CDR3 totals 12 residues. Germline V gene lookup returns CDR1 MNHEY and CDR2 SVGAGI. CDR3 sequence reads: CASGEAYYGYTF. In DNA, the CDR3 is TGTGCCAGCGGAGAAGCATACTATGGCTACACCTTC.

This clonotype was counted many times. The genes are TRBV12-3 or TRBV12-4 and TRBJ2-2; the match to TRBD1 covers 10 bases. CDR3 length: 18 amino acids. V lost 1 base, J lost 6 bases, and 11 bases stayed unmatched. The CDR3 nucleotides are TGTGCCAGCAGTTTAGTGTACGGGACAGGGGTAAAGGCCGGGGAGCTGTTTTTT. It codes for CASSLVYGTGVKAGELFF.

The chain combines TRBV11-2 with TRBJ1-4; TRBD1 is a possible D gene (6 bases). Germline V gives CDR1 SGHAT, CDR2 FQNNGV. The CDR3 loop spans 15 amino acids. V dropped 5 bases and J dropped 9 bases, with 19 bases sitting between them. CDR3 in DNA: TGTGCCAGCAGCGCCCCGACAGGACGAGGGAAAAAACTGTTTTTT. Encoded protein: CASSAPTGRGKKLFF.

This clonotype appeared many times. The J gene is TRBJ2-1, the V gene TRBV4-2, with TRBD2 identical over 9 bases. The ends lost 0 bases at V and 6 bases at J; junction bases unmatched: 6. The germline gives CDR1 LGHNA, CDR2 YNFKEQ. This CDR3 region has 16 residues. The CDR3 reads CASSQDRAAGGNEQFF. CDR3 bases: TGTGCCAGCAGCCAAGATCGGGCAGCGGGGGGCAATGAGCAGTTCTTC.

This clonotype was seen repeatedly, ten times or more. The gene calls are TRBV3-1 and TRBJ2-2; TRBD2 might be the D (7 bases). Looked up from germline, CDR1 is LGHDT and CDR2 is YNNKEL (reference sequence). CDR3 length equals 16 residues. V lost 4 bases and J 4 bases, leaving 16 bases between the germline ends. Here the CDR3 reads CASSLLGGPATGELFF. DNA of the CDR3: TGTGCCAGCAGCCTCCTCGGGGGGCCGGCCACCGGGGAGCTGTTTTTT.

This clonotype came up many times. The chain has TRBV11-2 and TRBJ2-1; 7 nucleotides line up with TRBD2. V shed 1 base, J shed 6 bases, and the junction held 15 bases outside the gene matches. Germline CDR1 reads SGHAT; CDR2 reads FQNNGV. The length of the CDR3 is 18 residues. CDR3: CASSLVPFRERGLNEQFF. The CDR3 coding sequence is TGTGCCAGCAGCTTAGTCCCCTTTCGGGAGCGGGGACTCAATGAGCAGTTCTTC.

This clonotype was seen a handful of times. The V call is TRBV6-5, the J call TRBJ1-2; D is unclear. The V end lost 6 bases, the J end lost 7 bases, and 18 bases lay between the germline ends. The CDR3 covers 14 residues. Germline V gives CDR1 MNHEY, CDR2 SVGAGI. CDR3 amino acids: CASSPGWRSGGYTF. The CDR3 nucleotides are TGTGCCAGCAGCCCTGGCTGGAGGTCGGGTGGCTACACCTTC.

The gene calls are TRBV27 and TRBJ2-7, with D perhaps TRBD1 (5 bases). The CDR3 totals 15 residues. Germline V gene data show CDR1 as MNHEY and CDR2 as SMNVEV (reference sequence). Trimming removed 8 bases at V and 1 base at J, with 18 bases between. The CDR3 sequence: CASGAVGLWSYEQYF. CDR3 bases: TGTGCCAGCGGGGCTGTTGGGTTATGGTCCTACGAGCAGTACTTC.

This clonotype has more than one count but fewer than ten. The CDR3 here is CASSLDTGEQYV. CDR3 coding DNA: TGTGCCAGCAGCTTAGACACGGGGGAGCAGTACGTC. The chain carries TRBV7-9 and TRBJ2-7; possible D gene TRBD2, 5 bases. The CDR3 runs to 12 residues. The germline V and J ends were trimmed by 1 base and 7 bases, with 8 bases remaining between them. CDR1 and CDR2 (germline): SEHNR, FQNEAQ (reference sequence).

This clonotype was recorded a few times. The rearrangement joins TRBV7-9 to TRBJ2-1; no clear D gene. CDR1 is SEHNR, CDR2 FQNEAQ, per germline (reference sequence). The V gene lost 2 bases and the J gene lost 1 base, with 9 bases spanning the gap. This CDR3 region has 15 residues. In nucleotides, the CDR3 is TGTGCCAGCAGCTTACTGGCATATTCCTACAATGAGCAGTTCTTC. It yields the protein CASSLLAYSYNEQFF.

This clonotype was seen ten or more times. V usage is TRBV5-1 and J usage is TRBJ2-5; 7 nucleotides agree with TRBD1. The CDR3 sequence is 14 residues long. Germline CDR1 reads SGHRS; CDR2 reads YFSETQ. V dropped 3 bases and J dropped 3; count of bases not matched to a gene: 5. CDR3 DNA: TGCGCCAGCAGCTCGACAGGGTGGGAAGAGACCCAGTACTTC. Encoded protein: CASSSTGWEETQYF. The full variable domain, completed using reference TRBV5-1 and TRBJ2-5, is KAGVTQTPRYLIKTRGQQVTLSCSPISGHRSVSWYQQTPGQGLQFLFEYFSETQRNKGNFPGRFSGRQFSNSRSEMNVSTLELGDSALYLCASSSTGWEETQYFGPGTRLLVL.